This T cell receptor beta chain is from a study of shared T cell receptors in the human thymus. About this clone itself: At one of its ends the junction is not consistent with the germline gene, which may arise from a read error.

Germline V CDR1 and CDR2: MNHEY, SVGAGI. The CDR3 extends over 14 amino acids. TCRdb keeps only in-frame clones here, not all; method: immunoSEQ multiplex PCR. This table holds roughly 660,000 clones, around 89% found once. Another study also made use of these data, one on human thymus T cells. This second report adds: The people who donated were healthy Finnish babies having corrective surgery for congenital heart defects. Thymic tissue was derived from resections collected during corrective heart surgery. It looked as if thymic and blood repertoires used V and J genes in a biased way. Thymic TCR repertoires of unrelated people reportedly overlapped highly.

The receptor's source is a boy younger than two with a congenital heart defect. The V gene is TRBV6-5, the J gene TRBJ2-1, with TRBD2 matching over 7 bases. The sequenced sample consisted of thymocytes. CDR3 in amino acids: CASNYGGGRGEQFF. For the CDR3, the DNA is TGTGCCAGCAATTACGGCGGGGGAAGGGGTGAGCAGTTCTTC.